The 5 T cell receptor beta chains reported below all come from one sample, sequenced in a study of T cell responses to AZD1222 COVID-19 vaccine. The data were produced by immunoSEQ multiplex PCR, yet TCRdb's version contains in-frame clones alone and is incomplete. The table records about 170,000 clones, approximately 92% of them present only once. The material sequenced was peripheral blood, taken on day 0 of AZD1222 vaccination. These receptors were taken from an adult in good health.

V and J are TRBV7-2 and TRBJ1-5, with D perhaps matching TRBD1 (6 bases). Deletions cut 4 bases from V and 3 bases from J, with 10 bases between. The CDR3 loop spans 14 amino acids. Germline CDR1 is SGHTA and CDR2 is FQGNSA. The chain's CDR3 is CASSSGQPNQPQHF. CDR3 DNA: TGTGCCAGCAGCTCCGGACAGCCCAATCAGCCCCAGCATTTT. The complete variable domain, with remaining parts taken from reference TRBV7-2 and TRBJ1-5, reads GAGVSQSPSNKVTEKGKDVELRCDPISGHTALYWYRQSLGQGLEFLIYFQGNSAPDKSGLPSDRFSAERTGGSVSTLTIQRTQQEDSAVYLCASSSGQPNQPQHFGDGTRLSIL.

The chain joins TRBV10-2 to TRBJ1-6, with D possibly matching TRBD1 (5 bases). This CDR3 has 14 amino acids. Germline V CDR1 and CDR2: WSHSY, SAAADI. The ends were cut back, 1 base at V and 9 bases at J, with 10 bases in the middle. The CDR3, as DNA: TGCGCCAGCAGTGAGTACGGGGGTGGTTCACCCCTCCACTTT. As protein: CASSEYGGGSPLHF.

This chain connects TRBV4-1 to TRBJ2-1; 14 nucleotides line up with TRBD2. V shed 5 bases, J shed 4 bases, and the junction held 13 bases outside the gene matches. CDR3 length: 19 residues. Germline CDR1 reads MGHRA; CDR2 reads YSYEKL. CDR3 sequence (DNA): TGCGCCAGCAGCGGGCGGACAGGGACTAGCGGGAGCGCTTACAATGAGCAGTTCTTC. The encoded protein is CASSGRTGTSGSAYNEQFF.

The genes are TRBV27 and TRBJ1-2; possible D gene TRBD1, 5 bases. The CDR3 loop spans 15 amino acids. The germline V gene encodes CDR1 MNHEY and CDR2 SMNVEV (reference sequence). Trimming stripped 3 bases from V and 4 bases from J, with 15 bases between. For the CDR3, the DNA is TGTGCCAGCAGTTTGGCAGGCCCGGACACCTATGGCTACACCTTC. Its translation: CASSLAGPDTYGYTF.

This chain joins TRBV7-2 and TRBJ2-7; TRBD1 matches 9 bases. CDR3 size: 15 residues. Germline V gene sequence: CDR1 SGHTA, CDR2 FQGNSA. After removal of 5 bases from V and 3 bases from J, the junction contained 8 bases not matched to a gene. Here the CDR3 reads CASSPRTGVVYEQYF. DNA of the CDR3: TGTGCCAGCAGCCCGCGGACAGGGGTAGTCTACGAGCAGTACTTC.